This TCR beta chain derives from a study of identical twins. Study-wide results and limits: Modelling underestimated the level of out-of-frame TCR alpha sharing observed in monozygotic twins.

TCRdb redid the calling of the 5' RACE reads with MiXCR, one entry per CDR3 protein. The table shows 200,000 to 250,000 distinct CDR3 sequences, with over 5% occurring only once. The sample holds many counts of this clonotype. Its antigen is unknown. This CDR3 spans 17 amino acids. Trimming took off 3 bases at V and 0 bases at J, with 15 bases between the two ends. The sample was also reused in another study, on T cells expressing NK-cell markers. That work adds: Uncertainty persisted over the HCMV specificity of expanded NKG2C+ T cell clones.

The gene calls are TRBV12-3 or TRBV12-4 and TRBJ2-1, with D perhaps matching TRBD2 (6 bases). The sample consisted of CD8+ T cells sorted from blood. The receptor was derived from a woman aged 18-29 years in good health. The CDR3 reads CASSFDGTLTSYNEQFF. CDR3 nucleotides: TGTGCCAGCAGTTTCGACGGGACTTTGACCTCCTACAATGAGCAGTTCTTC.